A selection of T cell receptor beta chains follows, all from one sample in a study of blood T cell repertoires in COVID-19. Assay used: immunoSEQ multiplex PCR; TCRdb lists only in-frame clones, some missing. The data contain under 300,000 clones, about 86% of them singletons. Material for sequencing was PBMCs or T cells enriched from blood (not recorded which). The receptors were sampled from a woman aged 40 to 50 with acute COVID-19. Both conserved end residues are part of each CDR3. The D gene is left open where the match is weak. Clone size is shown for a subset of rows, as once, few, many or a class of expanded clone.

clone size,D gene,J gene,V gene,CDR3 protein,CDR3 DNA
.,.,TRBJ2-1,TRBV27,CASSLSGGVSTQSYNEQFF,TGTGCCAGCAGTTTATCGGGGGGTGTTTCAACGCAGTCCTACAATGAGCAGTTCTTC
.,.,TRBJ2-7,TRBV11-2,CASSPAPRAREQYF,TGTGCCAGCAGCCCCGCCCCCAGGGCGCGGGAGCAGTACTTC
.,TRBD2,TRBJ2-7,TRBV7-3,CASSATGRHEQYF,TGTGCCAGCAGCGCAACCGGGAGGCACGAGCAGTACTTC
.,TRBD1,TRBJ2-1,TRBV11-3,CASIQGAGNEQFF,TGTGCCAGCATCCAGGGGGCAGGTAATGAGCAGTTCTTC
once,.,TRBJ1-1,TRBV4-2,CASSQDPAGDTEAFF,TGTGCCAGCAGCCAAGATCCGGCAGGCGACACTGAAGCTTTCTTT
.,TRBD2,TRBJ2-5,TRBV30,CAWSILAGTQETQYF,TGTGCCTGGAGTATACTAGCGGGGACCCAAGAGACCCAGTACTTC
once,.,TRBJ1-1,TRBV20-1,CVTGGNTEAFF,TGCGTGACAGGTGGAAACACTGAAGCTTTCTTT
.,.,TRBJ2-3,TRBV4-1,CASSQVLLSTDTQYF,TGCGCCAGCAGCCAAGTTCTTTTAAGCACAGATACGCAGTATTTT
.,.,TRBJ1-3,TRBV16,CASSQTPRQVATIYF,TGTGCCAGCAGCCAAACCCCGAGACAGGTGGCCACCATATATTTT
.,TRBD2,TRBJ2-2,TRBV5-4,CASNDRLAGVTGELFF,TGTGCCAGCAACGACCGACTAGCGGGAGTGACCGGGGAGCTGTTTTTT
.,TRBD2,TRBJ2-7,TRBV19,CASRAGLAGGNEQYF,TGTGCCAGTAGGGCGGGACTAGCGGGAGGTAACGAGCAGTACTTT